This TCR beta chain stems from a study of early T cells in non-severe SARS-CoV-2 infection. This clonotype came up many times. Individually, cDNA molecules had unique molecular identifiers attached to them. In TCRdb, the 5' RACE reads were re-called with MiXCR into one record per CDR3 protein. The data show some 57,000 distinct CDR3 sequences, around 6% seen once. CDR3 length: 13 residues. V shed 5 bases and J 5 bases; nucleotides not matched to a gene: 3. Per the germline V gene, CDR1 is SGHVS and CDR2 is FNYEAQ. V is TRBV7-6 and J is TRBJ2-5; 9 positions match TRBD1. The sequenced material came from whole blood. This receptor was obtained from an adult who was a healthcare worker with PCR-confirmed SARS-CoV-2 infection or an uninfected control (not recorded which). The CDR3 spells CASSGDREETQYF. CDR3 nucleotide sequence: TGTGCCAGCAGCGGGGACAGGGAGGAGACCCAGTACTTC.